This T cell receptor (beta chain) was captured by sequencing in a study of cytomegalovirus exposure and HLA in healthy donors. CDR1 and CDR2 (germline): MDHEN, SYDVKM. The V end was cut by 0 bases, the J end by 5 bases, with 7 bases between. The CDR3 runs 13 residues. The assay was immunoSEQ multiplex PCR, and TCRdb's table has in-frame clones only and misses some. The table lists some 260,000 clones, approximately 84% of them singletons, with more than 10% in the top ten. The TCR originated in a man aged 18 to 30 in good health and CMV-seropositive. This sequence joins TRBV28 and TRBJ1-1; D gene unclear. Sequencing was performed on PBMCs. The CDR3 protein is CASSLWGGTEAFF. The CDR3 bases are TGTGCCAGCAGTTTATGGGGTGGAACTGAAGCTTTCTTT.